This paragraph covers one TCR beta chain sequence. Original data processing: Estimation of nucleated cell counts relied on the amplification of reference gene primers. Sequencing used immunoSEQ multiplex PCR; TCRdb keeps in-frame clones, though not all of them. D and trimming come from the DNA, and the V and J calls and clone size come from that table. This table has 270,000 or so clones, 65% to 85% appearing once. This sample stems from a study of blood T cell repertoires in COVID-19. Whole-study context: Samples of COVID-19 (acute and convalescent) were obtained from the United States, Italy and Spain. PBMCs, B-cell-depleted T cells, or T cells provided the cDNA or gDNA that made up the material.

Followed longitudinally, the Seattle patients had been enrolled during active infection. The CDR3 spans 16 residues. The junction had 4 bases not matched to a gene; V was cut back by 3 bases and J by 0 bases. Germline CDR1 and CDR2: SQVTM and ANQGSEA. This receptor was obtained from a human donor with COVID-19, enrolled during active disease. The donor label of this sample is uncertain. Sequences were obtained from peripheral blood. The chain is built from TRBV29-1 and TRBJ2-1, with 11 bases fitting TRBD2. The CDR3 sequence: CSVDGLAGGSYNEQFF. For the CDR3, the DNA is TGCAGCGTTGACGGTCTAGCGGGAGGCTCCTACAATGAGCAGTTCTTC.